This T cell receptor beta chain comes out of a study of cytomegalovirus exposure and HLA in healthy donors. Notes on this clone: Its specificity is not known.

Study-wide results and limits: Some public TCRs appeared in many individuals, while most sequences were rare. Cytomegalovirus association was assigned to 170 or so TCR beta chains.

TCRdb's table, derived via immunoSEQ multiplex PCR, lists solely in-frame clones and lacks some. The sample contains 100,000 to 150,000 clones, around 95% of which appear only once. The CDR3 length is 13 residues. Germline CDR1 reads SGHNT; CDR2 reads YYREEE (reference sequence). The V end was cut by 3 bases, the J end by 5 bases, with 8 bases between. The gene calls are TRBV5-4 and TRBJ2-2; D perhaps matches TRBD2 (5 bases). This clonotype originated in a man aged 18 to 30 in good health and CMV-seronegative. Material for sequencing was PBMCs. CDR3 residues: CASSSRGTGELFF. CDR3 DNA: TGTGCCAGCAGCTCCCGAGGGACCGGGGAGCTGTTTTTT.